The rows below give T cell receptor beta chains drawn from one sample of a study of OX40 agonist ivuxolimab in advanced cancers. Profiled with immunoSEQ multiplex PCR; TCRdb holds only in-frame clones, not every one. This sample has 76,000 or so clones; over 75% occur once, and the top ten carry over 4.5%. This material consisted of CD4+ or CD8+ T cells sorted from blood, taken in a trial of the OX40 agonist ivuxolimab. These receptors were obtained from an adult with an advanced solid tumor such as melanoma, head and neck, liver or kidney cancer. CDR3s include the opening cysteine and the closing phenylalanine or tryptophan. The D gene is left open where the match is weak. The size entry is marked missing in some rows and otherwise reads once, few, many or a size class.

CDR3nt | CDR3aa | v_gene | d_gene | abundance | j_gene
TGTGCCAGCAGCTTGGGGGAGGTGCGGCTTTCCTACAATGAGCAGTTCTTC | CASSLGEVRLSYNEQFF | TRBV5-6 | NA | NA | TRBJ2-1
TGTGCCAGCAGTTACCGGGCAGGGGTTGACGAGCAGTACTTC | CASSYRAGVDEQYF | TRBV6-5 | NA | NA | TRBJ2-7
TGTGCCAGCAGCTTGCGGCAGGGTACTCAGCCCCAGCATTTT | CASSLRQGTQPQHF | TRBV5-6 | NA | NA | TRBJ1-5
TGTGCCAGCGCCGTACAGGGGGCGGTTGAAAAACTGTTTTTT | CASAVQGAVEKLFF | TRBV5-8 | TRBD1 | NA | TRBJ1-4
TGTGCCAGCTCACCACGATCTTCTAACTATGGCTACACCTTC | CASSPRSSNYGYTF | TRBV18 | NA | NA | TRBJ1-2
TGCAGCGTTCCTACAGGGGGCGCGGATAGAGCTCGAGGCTACACCTTC | CSVPTGGADRARGYTF | TRBV29-1 | TRBD1 | NA | TRBJ1-2
TGTGCCAGCAGCCCCGGGACAGGGATCTCACCCCTCCACTTT | CASSPGTGISPLHF | TRBV6-5 | TRBD1 | once | TRBJ1-6
TGTGCCAGCAGCTTGGCCGGGGGAGGGGCTGGGGCCAACGTCCTGACTTTC | CASSLAGGGAGANVLTF | TRBV4-2 | TRBD2 | NA | TRBJ2-6
TGTGCCAGCAGCTTTCAGGGGGGCGAGCAGTACTTC | CASSFQGGEQYF | TRBV5-5 | NA | NA | TRBJ2-7
TGTGCCAGCAGCTTGGACGGATCGCCAGGGAACACTGAAGCTTTCTTT | CASSLDGSPGNTEAFF | TRBV7-9 | NA | NA | TRBJ1-1
TGTGCCATCAGTGGGCCTGCCTATGGCTACACCTTC | CAISGPAYGYTF | TRBV10-3 | NA | NA | TRBJ1-2
TGTGCCAGCAGCTTAAGGGACACCGGGTCCATTCAGTACTTC | CASSLRDTGSIQYF | TRBV7-3 | NA | NA | TRBJ2-4
TGCGCCAGCAGTGAGTCGTCTAGCGGCTACGAGCAGTACTTC | CASSESSSGYEQYF | TRBV10-2 | TRBD2 | NA | TRBJ2-7
TGTGCCAGCAGCCTAACAGGGAACCTTGAAAAGCTGTTTTTT | CASSLTGNLEKLFF | TRBV5-4 | NA | NA | TRBJ1-4
TGTGCCAGCAGCTTCGACCCGAGGCTAGCGGCAACCTACAATGAGCAGTTCTTC | CASSFDPRLAATYNEQFF | TRBV7-6 | TRBD2 | few | TRBJ2-1
TGTGCCAGCAGCTGGGGCAGGGGTTCAAATCAGCCCCAGCATTTT | CASSWGRGSNQPQHF | TRBV11-2 | NA | NA | TRBJ1-5
TGCGCCCAGCCCCGAGAAATACAGGGCTGCGAGCAGTACTTC | CAQPREIQGCEQYF | TRBV10-2 | NA | NA | TRBJ2-7
TGTGCCAGCAGCGTAGGGGGTAGCTCCGAGCAGTACTTC | CASSVGGSSEQYF | TRBV9 | NA | NA | TRBJ2-7
TGTGCCAGCAGTTCCCGATGGACTGGATACAATGAGCAGTTCTTC | CASSSRWTGYNEQFF | TRBV5-6 | NA | NA | TRBJ2-1
TGCGCCAGCAGGACAGGGGGCGCGGGAACTGAAGCTTTCTTT | CASRTGGAGTEAFF | TRBV5-1 | TRBD1 | NA | TRBJ1-1
TGTGCCAGCAGCTTATTGGGGACTAGCGACTACAATGAGCAGTTCTTC | CASSLLGTSDYNEQFF | TRBV7-2 | TRBD2 | NA | TRBJ2-1
TGTGCCATCGAACAGCCCGGGGGGGAAGGGACTGAAGCTTTCTTT | CAIEQPGGEGTEAFF | TRBV10-3 | NA | NA | TRBJ1-1
TGCGCCAGCAGCTTGGAGACAGTTATGGGACTCACTGAAGCTTTCTTT | CASSLETVMGLTEAFF | TRBV5-1 | NA | NA | TRBJ1-1
TGTGCCAGCAGTTCCCCCGGGACGCCTTCCGCTGAAGCTTTCTTT | CASSSPGTPSAEAFF | TRBV6-6 | NA | NA | TRBJ1-1
TGCAGCGCCTCGACAGGGGGCAGTGAAAAACTGTTTTTT | CSASTGGSEKLFF | TRBV29-1 | TRBD1 | NA | TRBJ1-4
TGTGCCTGGGGACGACAGGGGGCCGGCTACACCTTC | CAWGRQGAGYTF | TRBV30 | TRBD1 | NA | TRBJ1-2
TGCAGCGTTGGACTCCTGGGGGGGAACACTGAAGCTTTCTTT | CSVGLLGGNTEAFF | TRBV29-1 | NA | NA | TRBJ1-1
TGTGCCACCCGGGGTCTGAACACTGAAGCTTTCTTT | CATRGLNTEAFF | TRBV27 | NA | NA | TRBJ1-1
TGTGCCAGCAGCCCCCGAACGGGGCGGGGGCCCACAGATACGCAGTATTTT | CASSPRTGRGPTDTQYF | TRBV7-3 | NA | NA | TRBJ2-3
TGTGCCAGCAGCTTCCAACAGGGTACTGGCGGCTCTGGAAACACCATATATTTT | CASSFQQGTGGSGNTIYF | TRBV7-6 | NA | NA | TRBJ1-3
TGTGCCAGCTCACCACCGGATTTCACTGAAGCTTTCTTT | CASSPPDFTEAFF | TRBV18 | NA | NA | TRBJ1-1
TGTGCCAGCAGCTTTATTGGGACAGGGGGTCAGACGCAGTATTTT | CASSFIGTGGQTQYF | TRBV7-3 | TRBD1 | once | TRBJ2-3
TGTGCCAGCAGCTCCCGGGAGGATCCTTACAATGAGCAGTTCTTC | CASSSREDPYNEQFF | TRBV7-3 | TRBD2 | once | TRBJ2-1
TGTGCCAGCTCACCGGGGATTAATCAGCCCCAGCATTTT | CASSPGINQPQHF | TRBV18 | NA | NA | TRBJ1-5
TGTGCCAGCAGCGTAGGGAACACAGATACGCAGTATTTT | CASSVGNTDTQYF | TRBV9 | NA | NA | TRBJ2-3
TGCGCCAGCAGCCAAGGGTCTAGCGCAAGCTCCTACGAGCAGTACTTC | CASSQGSSASSYEQYF | TRBV4-1 | NA | NA | TRBJ2-7
TGCGCCAGCAGCCAAGGCGGGCTCGGCACAGATACGCAGTATTTT | CASSQGGLGTDTQYF | TRBV4-1 | NA | NA | TRBJ2-3
TGTGCCAGCAGTTGGGGGGCAAACTATAATTCACCCCTCCACTTT | CASSWGANYNSPLHF | TRBV27 | NA | NA | TRBJ1-6
TGTGCCCCGGAGACGGTCGATTTGGGTCCCCTCCACTTT | CAPETVDLGPLHF | TRBV9 | NA | NA | TRBJ1-6
TGTGCCAGCAGCCCCCGGGGGGGGGAGACTGGGGCCAACGTCCTGACTTTC | CASSPRGGETGANVLTF | TRBV9 | TRBD2 | NA | TRBJ2-6
TGTGCCAGCAGCCAGGGACTAGGTGAGAGGGAGACCCAGTACTTC | CASSQGLGERETQYF | TRBV11-2 | TRBD2 | NA | TRBJ2-5
TGTGCCAGTACCGACAGGGGGGATACTGAAGCTTTCTTT | CASTDRGDTEAFF | TRBV19 | TRBD1 | NA | TRBJ1-1